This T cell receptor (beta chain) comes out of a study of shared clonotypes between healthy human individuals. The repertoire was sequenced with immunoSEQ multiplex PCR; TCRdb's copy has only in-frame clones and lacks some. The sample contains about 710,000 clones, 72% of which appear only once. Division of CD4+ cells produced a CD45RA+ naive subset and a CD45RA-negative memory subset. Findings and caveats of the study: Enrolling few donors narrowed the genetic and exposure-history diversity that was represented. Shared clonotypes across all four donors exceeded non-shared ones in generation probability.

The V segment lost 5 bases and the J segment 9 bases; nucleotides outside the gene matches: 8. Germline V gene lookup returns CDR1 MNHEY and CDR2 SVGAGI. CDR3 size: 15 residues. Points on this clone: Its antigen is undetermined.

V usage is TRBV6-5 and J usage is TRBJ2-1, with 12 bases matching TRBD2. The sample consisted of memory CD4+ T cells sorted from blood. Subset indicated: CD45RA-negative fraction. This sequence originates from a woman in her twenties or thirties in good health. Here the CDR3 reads CASSTLAGGVGEQFF. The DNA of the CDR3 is TGTGCCAGCAGTACCCTAGCGGGAGGGGTCGGTGAGCAGTTCTTC.